This T cell receptor (beta chain) was sequenced in a study of Ad26.COV2.S vaccination and SARS-CoV-2 variants. Treatment defined: some 20 received Ad26.COV2.S at low or high dose, single or two shots; roughly 5 received placebo; per-sample allocation not given. The investigators took samples on day 63 after the first vaccine or placebo injection. The data were produced by immunoSEQ multiplex PCR, yet TCRdb's version contains in-frame clones alone and is incomplete. The data hold roughly 380,000 clones, with approximately 84% observed a single time. This clone showed up just once. The CDR3 runs to 13 residues. Germline assignment: CDR1 LNHDA and CDR2 SQIVND (reference sequence). J lost 1 base, V lost 8 bases, and 5 bases had no gene match.

The receptor was isolated from a person aged 18 to 59 who received the Ad26.COV2.S COVID-19 vaccine or a placebo. The gene calls are TRBV19 and TRBJ2-7; 7 nucleotides match TRBD1. Here the sequenced sample was peripheral blood, taken in a trial of Ad26.COV2.S vaccine versus placebo. The CDR3 DNA reads as TGTGCCAGTCGGCGACAGGGTTCCTACGAGCAGTACTTC. Its translation is CASRRQGSYEQYF.